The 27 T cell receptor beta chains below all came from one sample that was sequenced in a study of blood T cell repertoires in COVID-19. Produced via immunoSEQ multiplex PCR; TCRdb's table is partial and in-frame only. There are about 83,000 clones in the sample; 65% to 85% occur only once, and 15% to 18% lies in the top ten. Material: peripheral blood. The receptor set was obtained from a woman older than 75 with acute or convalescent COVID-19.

In nucleotides, the CDR3 is TGTGCCAGCAGTACTCGACAGGGGGCTGCCTATGGCTACACCTTC. Protein sequence: CASSTRQGAAYGYTF. J is TRBJ1-2 and V is TRBV2; 10 nucleotides align to TRBD1. This CDR3 region has 15 residues. Germline V gene lookup returns CDR1 SNHLY and CDR2 FYNNEI. V shed 5 bases, J shed 4 bases, and the junction held 7 bases outside the gene matches.

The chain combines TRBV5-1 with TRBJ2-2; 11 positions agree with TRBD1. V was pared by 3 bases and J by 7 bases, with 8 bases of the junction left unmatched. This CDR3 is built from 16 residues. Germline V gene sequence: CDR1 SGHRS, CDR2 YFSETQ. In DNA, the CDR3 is TGCGCCAGCAGCTATGCCTCCGGGACAGGGGGCGGGGAGCTGTTTTTT. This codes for CASSYASGTGGGELFF. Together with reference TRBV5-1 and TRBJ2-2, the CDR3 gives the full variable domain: KAGVTQTPRYLIKTRGQQVTLSCSPISGHRSVSWYQQTPGQGLQFLFEYFSETQRNKGNFPGRFSGRQFSNSRSEMNVSTLELGDSALYLCASSYASGTGGGELFFGEGSRLTVL.

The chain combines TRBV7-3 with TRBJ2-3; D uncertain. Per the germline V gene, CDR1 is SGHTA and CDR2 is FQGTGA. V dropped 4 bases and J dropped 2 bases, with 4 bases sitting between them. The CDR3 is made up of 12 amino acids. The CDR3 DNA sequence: TGTGCCAGCAGCTCTCTCACAGATACGCAGTATTTT. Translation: CASSSLTDTQYF.

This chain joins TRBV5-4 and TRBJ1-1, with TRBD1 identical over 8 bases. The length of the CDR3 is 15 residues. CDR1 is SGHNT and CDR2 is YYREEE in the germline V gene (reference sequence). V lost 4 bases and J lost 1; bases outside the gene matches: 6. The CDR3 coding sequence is TGTGCCAGCAGCCCGCAGACAGGGGAGAACACTGAAGCTTTCTTT. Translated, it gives CASSPQTGENTEAFF.

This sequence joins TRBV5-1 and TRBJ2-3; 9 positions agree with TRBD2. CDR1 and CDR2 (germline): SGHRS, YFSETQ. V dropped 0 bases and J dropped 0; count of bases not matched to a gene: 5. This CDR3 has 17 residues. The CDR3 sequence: CASSLVAGGTSTDTQYF. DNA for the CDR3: TGCGCCAGCAGCTTGGTGGCGGGGGGGACTAGCACAGATACGCAGTATTTT.

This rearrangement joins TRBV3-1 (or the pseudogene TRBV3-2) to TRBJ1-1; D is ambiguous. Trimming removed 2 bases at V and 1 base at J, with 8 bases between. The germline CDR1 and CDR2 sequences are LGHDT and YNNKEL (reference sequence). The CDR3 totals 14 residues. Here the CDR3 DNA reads TGTGCCAGCAGCCAACACACAAAGAACACTGAAGCTTTCTTT. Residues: CASSQHTKNTEAFF.

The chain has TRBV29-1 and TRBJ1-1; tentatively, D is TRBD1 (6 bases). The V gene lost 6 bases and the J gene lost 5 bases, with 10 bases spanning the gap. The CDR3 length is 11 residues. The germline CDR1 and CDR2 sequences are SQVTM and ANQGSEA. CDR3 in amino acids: CSVHGTTEAFF. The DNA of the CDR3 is TGCAGCGTCCACGGGACAACTGAAGCTTTCTTT. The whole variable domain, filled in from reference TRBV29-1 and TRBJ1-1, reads SAVISQKPSRDICQRGTSLTIQCQVDSQVTMMFWYRQQPGQSLTLIATANQGSEATYESGFVIDKFPISRPNLTFSTLTVSNMSPEDSSIYLCSVHGTTEAFFGQGTRLTVV.

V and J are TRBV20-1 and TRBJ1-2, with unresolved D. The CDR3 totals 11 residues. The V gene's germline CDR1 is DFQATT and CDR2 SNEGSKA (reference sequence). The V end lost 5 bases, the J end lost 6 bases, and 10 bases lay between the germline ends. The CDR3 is CSAFHGDGYTF. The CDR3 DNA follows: TGCAGTGCTTTTCACGGAGATGGCTACACCTTC.

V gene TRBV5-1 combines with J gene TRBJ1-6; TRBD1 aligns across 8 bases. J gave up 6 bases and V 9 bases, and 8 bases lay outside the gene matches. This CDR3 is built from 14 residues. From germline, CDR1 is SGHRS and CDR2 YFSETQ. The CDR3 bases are TGCGCCACTTCCCCGGGACAGGCTAATTCACCCCTCCACTTT. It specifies CATSPGQANSPLHF.

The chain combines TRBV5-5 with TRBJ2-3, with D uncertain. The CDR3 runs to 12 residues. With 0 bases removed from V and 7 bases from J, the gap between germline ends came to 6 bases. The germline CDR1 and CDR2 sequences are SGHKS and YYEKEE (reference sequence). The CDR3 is CASSLDGHTQYF. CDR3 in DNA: TGTGCCAGCAGCTTGGACGGTCATACGCAGTATTTT.

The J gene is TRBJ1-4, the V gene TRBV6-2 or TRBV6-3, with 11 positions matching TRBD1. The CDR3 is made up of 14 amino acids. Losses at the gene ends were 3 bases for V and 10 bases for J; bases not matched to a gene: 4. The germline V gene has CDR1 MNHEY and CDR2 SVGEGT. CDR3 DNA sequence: TGTGCCAGCAGTTATCGGACAGGGGGCGGAAAACTGTTTTTT. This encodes CASSYRTGGGKLFF.

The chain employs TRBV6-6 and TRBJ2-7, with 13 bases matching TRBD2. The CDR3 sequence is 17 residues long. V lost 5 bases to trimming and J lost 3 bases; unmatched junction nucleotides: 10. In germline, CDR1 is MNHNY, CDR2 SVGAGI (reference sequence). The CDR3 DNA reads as TGTGCCAGCAGTCGGACTAGCGGGGGAGGGATTGTCTACGAGCAGTACTTC. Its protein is CASSRTSGGGIVYEQYF.

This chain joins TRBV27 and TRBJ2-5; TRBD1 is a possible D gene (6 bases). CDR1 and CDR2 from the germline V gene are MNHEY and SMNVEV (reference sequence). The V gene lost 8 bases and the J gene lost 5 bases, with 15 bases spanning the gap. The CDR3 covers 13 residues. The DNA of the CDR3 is TGTGCCAGCTGGTATCAGGGGACGGAGACCCAGTACTTC. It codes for CASWYQGTETQYF.

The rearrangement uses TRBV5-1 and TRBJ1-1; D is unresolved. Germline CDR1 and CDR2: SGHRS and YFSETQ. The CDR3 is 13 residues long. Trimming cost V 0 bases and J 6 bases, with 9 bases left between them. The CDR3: CASSLGGPAEAFF. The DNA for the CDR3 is TGCGCCAGCAGCTTGGGCGGGCCAGCTGAAGCTTTCTTT.

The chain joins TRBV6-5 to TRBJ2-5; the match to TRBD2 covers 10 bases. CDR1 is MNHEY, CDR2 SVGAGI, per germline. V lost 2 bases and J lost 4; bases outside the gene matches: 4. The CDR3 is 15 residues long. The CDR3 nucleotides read TGTGCCAGCAGTTACGGGGCTAGCGGGGGAGAGACCCAGTACTTC. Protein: CASSYGASGGETQYF.

CDR3 region: CAISEARVRGYTF. The CDR3 DNA sequence: TGTGCCATCAGTGAGGCCCGGGTACGAGGCTACACCTTC. V is TRBV10-3 and J is TRBJ1-2; D is undetermined. Deletions cut 2 bases from V and 8 bases from J, with 12 bases between. The V gene's germline CDR1 is ENHRY and CDR2 SYGVKD. This CDR3 is built from 13 residues.

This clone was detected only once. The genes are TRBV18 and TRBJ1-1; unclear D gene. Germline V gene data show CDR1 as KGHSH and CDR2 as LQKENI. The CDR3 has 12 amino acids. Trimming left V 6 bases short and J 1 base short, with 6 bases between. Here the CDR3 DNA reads TGTGCCAGCTCTCTAGAGAACACTGAAGCTTTCTTT. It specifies CASSLENTEAFF.

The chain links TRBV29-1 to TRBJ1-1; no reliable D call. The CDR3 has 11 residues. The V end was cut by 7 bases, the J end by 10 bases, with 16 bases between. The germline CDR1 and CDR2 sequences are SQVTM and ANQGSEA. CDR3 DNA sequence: TGCAGCGCCGTTCCGGGGAGTCCAGCTTTCTTT. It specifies CSAVPGSPAFF.

The CDR3 reads CASSVVRTHAEAFF. The CDR3 DNA reads TGTGCCAGCAGCGTAGTTAGGACACACGCTGAAGCTTTCTTT. The V call is TRBV9, the J call TRBJ1-1; weak D call: TRBD1 (5 bases). Germline assignment: CDR1 SGDLS and CDR2 YYNGEE. The V end lost 0 bases, the J end lost 6 bases, and 12 bases lay between the germline ends. The length of the CDR3 is 14 residues. The whole variable domain, remainder taken from reference TRBV9 and TRBJ1-1, is DSGVTQTPKHLITATGQRVTLRCSPRSGDLSVYWYQQSLDQGLQFLIQYYNGEERAKGNILERFSAQQFPDLHSELNLSSLELGDSALYFCASSVVRTHAEAFFGQGTRLTVV.

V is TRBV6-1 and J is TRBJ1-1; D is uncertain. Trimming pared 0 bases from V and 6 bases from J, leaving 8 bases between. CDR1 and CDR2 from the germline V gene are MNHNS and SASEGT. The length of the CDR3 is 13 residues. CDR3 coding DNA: TGTGCCAGCAGTGAAGCTGGAGAGCCTGAAGCTTTCTTT. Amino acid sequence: CASSEAGEPEAFF.

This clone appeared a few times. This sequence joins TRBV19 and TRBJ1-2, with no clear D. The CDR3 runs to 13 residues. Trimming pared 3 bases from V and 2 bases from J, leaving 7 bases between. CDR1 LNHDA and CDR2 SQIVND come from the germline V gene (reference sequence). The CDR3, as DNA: TGTGCCAGTAGTATCGGGGAGAACTATGGCTACACCTTC. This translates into CASSIGENYGYTF.

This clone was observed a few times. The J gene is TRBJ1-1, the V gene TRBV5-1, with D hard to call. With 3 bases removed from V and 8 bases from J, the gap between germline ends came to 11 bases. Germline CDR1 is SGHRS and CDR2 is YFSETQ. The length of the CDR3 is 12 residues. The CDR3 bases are TGCGCCAGCAGCTCGGAGGGTCGGGAAGCTTTCTTT. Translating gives CASSSEGREAFF.

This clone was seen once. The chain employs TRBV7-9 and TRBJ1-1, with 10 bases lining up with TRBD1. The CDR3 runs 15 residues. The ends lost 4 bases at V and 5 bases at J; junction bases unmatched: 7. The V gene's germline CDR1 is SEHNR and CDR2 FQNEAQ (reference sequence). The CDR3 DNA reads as TGTGCCAGCAGCTCGAATGGACAGGGGGTGACTGAAGCTTTCTTT. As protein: CASSSNGQGVTEAFF.

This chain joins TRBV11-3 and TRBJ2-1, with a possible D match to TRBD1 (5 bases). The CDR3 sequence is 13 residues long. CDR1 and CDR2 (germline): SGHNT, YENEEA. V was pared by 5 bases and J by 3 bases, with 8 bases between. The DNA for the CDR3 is TGTGCCAGCAGCCCCGGACACTACAATGAGCAGTTCTTC. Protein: CASSPGHYNEQFF.

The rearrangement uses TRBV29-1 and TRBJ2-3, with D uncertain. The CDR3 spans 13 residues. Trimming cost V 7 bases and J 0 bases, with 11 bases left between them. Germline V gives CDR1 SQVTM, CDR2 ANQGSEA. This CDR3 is CSAKLGSTDTQYF. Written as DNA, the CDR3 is TGCAGCGCAAAATTGGGCAGCACAGATACGCAGTATTTT.

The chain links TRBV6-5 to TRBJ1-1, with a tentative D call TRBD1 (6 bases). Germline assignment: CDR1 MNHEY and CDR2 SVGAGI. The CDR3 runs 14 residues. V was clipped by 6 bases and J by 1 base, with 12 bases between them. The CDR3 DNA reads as TGTGCCAGCAGCTATCAGGGACAGAACACTGAAGCTTTCTTT. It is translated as CASSYQGQNTEAFF.

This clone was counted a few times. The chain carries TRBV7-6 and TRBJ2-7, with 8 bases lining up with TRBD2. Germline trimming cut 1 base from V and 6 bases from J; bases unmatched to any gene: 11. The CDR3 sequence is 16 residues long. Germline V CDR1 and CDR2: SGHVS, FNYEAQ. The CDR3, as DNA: TGTGCCAGCAGCTTAGAGGGTAGCGGGACTTACTCCGAGCAGTACTTC. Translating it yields CASSLEGSGTYSEQYF.